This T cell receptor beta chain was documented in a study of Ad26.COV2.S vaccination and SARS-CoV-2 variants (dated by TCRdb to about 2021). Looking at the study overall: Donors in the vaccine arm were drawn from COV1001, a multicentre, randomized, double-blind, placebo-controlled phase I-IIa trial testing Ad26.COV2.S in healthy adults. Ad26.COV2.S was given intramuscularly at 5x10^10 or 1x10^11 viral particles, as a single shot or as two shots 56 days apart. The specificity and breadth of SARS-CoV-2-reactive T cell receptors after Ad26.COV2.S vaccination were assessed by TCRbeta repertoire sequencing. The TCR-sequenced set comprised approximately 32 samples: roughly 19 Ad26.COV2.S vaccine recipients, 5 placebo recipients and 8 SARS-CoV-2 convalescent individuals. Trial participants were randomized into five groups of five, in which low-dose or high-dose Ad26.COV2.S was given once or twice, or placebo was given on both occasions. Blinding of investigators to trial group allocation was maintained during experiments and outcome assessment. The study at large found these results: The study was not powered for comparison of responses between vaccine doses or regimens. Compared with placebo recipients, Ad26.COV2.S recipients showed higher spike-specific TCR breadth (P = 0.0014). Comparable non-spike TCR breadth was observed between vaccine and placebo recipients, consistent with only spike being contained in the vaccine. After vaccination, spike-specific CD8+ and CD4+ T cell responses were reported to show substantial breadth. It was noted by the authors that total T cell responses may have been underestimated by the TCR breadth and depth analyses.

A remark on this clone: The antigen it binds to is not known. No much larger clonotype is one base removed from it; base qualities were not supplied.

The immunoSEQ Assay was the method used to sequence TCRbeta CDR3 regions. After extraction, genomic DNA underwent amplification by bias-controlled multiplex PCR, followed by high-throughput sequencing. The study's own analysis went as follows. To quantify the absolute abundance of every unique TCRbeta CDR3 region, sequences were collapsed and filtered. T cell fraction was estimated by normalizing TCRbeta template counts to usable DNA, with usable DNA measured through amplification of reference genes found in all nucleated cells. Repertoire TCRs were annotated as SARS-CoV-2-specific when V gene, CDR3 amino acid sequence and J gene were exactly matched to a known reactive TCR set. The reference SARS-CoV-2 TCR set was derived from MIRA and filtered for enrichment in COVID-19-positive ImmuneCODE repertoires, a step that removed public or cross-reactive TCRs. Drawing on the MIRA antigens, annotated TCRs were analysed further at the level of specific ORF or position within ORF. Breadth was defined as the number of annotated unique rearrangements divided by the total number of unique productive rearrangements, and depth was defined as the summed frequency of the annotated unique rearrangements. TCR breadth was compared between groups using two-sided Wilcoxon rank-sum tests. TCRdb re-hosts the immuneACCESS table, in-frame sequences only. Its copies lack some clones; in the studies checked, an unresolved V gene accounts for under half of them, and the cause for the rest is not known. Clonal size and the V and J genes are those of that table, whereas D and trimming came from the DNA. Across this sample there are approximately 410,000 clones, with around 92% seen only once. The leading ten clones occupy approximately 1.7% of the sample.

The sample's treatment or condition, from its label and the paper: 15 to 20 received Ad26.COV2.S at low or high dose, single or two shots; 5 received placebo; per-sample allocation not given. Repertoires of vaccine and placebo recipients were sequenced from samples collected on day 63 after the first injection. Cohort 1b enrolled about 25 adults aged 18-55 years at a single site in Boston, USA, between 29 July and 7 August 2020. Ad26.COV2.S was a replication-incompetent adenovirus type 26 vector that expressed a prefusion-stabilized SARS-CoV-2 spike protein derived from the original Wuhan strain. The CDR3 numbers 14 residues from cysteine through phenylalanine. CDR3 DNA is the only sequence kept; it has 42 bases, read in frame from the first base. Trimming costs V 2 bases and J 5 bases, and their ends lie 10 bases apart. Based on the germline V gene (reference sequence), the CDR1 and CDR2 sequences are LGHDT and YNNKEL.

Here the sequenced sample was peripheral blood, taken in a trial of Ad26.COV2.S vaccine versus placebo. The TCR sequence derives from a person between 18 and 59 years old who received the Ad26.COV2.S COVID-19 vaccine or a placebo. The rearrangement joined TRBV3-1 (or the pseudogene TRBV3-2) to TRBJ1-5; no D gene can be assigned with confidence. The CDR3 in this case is CASSQYLEDQPQHF. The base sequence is TGTGCCAGCAGCCAATACCTCGAGGATCAGCCCCAGCATTTT.